This T cell receptor beta chain originates from a study of shared clonotypes between healthy human individuals. About the research overall: A couple of women and three men aged 18 to 49 made up the donors. Each donor contributed plates that comprised three CD4 naive, three CD4 memory, two CD8 naive and one CD8 memory.

Study conclusions and caveats: Sampling used blood alone; tissue repertoires probably differ.

CD45RO-negative cells were positively selected for CCR7, leaving out terminally differentiated effector memory CD45RA+ cells. With respect to this clone: Its antigen is unknown.

Trimming pared 1 base from V and 2 bases from J, leaving 7 bases between. The CDR3 totals 14 residues. Germline CDR1 SGHKS, CDR2 YYEKEE (reference sequence). Researchers ran the assay at a deep level. The assay was immunoSEQ multiplex PCR, and TCRdb's table has in-frame clones only and misses some. The table has about 820,000 clones, 92% seen once. Sequencing used naive CD8+ T cells sorted from blood. This sequence originates from a young man in good health. The J gene is TRBJ1-5, the V gene TRBV5-5; D ambiguous. The CDR3 here is CASSLRMGNQPQHF. DNA for the CDR3: TGTGCCAGCAGCTTGAGGATGGGCAATCAGCCCCAGCATTTT.